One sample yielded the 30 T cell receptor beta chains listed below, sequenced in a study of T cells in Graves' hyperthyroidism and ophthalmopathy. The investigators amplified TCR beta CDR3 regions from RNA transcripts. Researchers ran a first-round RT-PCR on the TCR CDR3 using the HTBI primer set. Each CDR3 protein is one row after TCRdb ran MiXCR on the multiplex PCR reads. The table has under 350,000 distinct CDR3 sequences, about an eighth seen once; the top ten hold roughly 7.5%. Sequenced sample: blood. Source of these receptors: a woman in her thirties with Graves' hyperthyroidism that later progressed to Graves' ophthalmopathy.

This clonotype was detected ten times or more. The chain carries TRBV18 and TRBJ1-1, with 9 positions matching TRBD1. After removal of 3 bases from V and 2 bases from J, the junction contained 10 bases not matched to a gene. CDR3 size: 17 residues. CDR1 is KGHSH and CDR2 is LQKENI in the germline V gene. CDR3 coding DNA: TGTGCCAGCTCACCCAAGCAACTTACAGGGGGCAACACTGAAGCTTTCTTT. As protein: CASSPKQLTGGNTEAFF.

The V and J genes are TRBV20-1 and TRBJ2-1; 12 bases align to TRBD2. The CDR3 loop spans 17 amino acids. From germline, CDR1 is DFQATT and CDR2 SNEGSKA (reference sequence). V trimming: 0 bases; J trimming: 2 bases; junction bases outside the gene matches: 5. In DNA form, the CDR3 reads TGCAGTGCTAGAGATACCCTAGCGGGAGGGGCCTACAATGAGCAGTTCTTC. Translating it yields CSARDTLAGGAYNEQFF.

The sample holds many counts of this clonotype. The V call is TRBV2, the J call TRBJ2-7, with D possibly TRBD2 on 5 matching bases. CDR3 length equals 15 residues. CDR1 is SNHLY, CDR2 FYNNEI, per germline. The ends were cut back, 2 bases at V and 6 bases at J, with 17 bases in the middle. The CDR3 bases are TGTGCCAGCAGTGAAACGCGGCCGGGGTCGGCCGAGCAGTACTTC. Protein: CASSETRPGSAEQYF.

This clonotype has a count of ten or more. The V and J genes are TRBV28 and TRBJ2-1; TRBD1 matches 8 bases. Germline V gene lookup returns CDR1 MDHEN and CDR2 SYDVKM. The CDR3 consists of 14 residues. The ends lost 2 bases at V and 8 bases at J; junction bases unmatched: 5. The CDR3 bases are TGTGCCAGCAGTTTAAGGACAGGGACGGATGAGCAGTTCTTC. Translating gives CASSLRTGTDEQFF.

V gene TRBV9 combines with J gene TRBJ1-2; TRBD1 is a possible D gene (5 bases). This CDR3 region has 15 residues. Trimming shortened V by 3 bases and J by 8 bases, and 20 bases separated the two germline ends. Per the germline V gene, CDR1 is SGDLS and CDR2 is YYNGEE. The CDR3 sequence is CASSAEGVGARGYTF. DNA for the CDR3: TGTGCCAGCAGCGCCGAAGGGGTAGGGGCGCGAGGCTACACCTTC.

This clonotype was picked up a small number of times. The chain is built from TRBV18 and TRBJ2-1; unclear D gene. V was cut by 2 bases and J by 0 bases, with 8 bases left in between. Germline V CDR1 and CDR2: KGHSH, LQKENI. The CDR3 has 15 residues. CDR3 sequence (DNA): TGTGCCAGCTCACCATTAAAGGGCTCCTACAATGAGCAGTTCTTC. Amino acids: CASSPLKGSYNEQFF.

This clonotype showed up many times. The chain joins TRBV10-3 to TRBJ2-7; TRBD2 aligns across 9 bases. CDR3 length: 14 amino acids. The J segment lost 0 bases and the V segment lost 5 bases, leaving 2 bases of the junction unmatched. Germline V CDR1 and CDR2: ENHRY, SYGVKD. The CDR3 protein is CAISRTSDSYEQYF. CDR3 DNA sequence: TGTGCCATCAGTCGGACTAGCGACTCCTACGAGCAGTACTTC.

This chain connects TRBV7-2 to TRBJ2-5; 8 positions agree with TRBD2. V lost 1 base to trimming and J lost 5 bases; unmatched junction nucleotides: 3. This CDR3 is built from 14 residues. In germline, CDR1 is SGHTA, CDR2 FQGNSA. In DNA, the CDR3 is TGTGCCAGCAGCTTAGAGCGGGGGCTGGAGACCCAGTACTTC. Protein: CASSLERGLETQYF.

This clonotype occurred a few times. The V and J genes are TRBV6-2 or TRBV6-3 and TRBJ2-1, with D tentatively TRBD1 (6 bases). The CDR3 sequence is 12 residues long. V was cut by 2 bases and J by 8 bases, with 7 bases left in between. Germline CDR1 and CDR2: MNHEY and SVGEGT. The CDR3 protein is CASSYPGDEQFF. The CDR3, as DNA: TGTGCCAGCAGTTACCCAGGGGATGAGCAGTTCTTC.

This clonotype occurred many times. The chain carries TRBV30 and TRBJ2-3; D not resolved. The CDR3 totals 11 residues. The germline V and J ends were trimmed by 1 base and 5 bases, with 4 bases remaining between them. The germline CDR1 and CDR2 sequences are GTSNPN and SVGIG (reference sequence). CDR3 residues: CAWSAKDTQYF. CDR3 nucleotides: TGTGCCTGGAGTGCAAAAGATACGCAGTATTTT.

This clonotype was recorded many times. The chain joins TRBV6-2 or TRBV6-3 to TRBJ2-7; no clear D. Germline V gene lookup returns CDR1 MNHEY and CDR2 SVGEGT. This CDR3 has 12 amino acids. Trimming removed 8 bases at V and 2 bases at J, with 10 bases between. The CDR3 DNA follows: TGTGCCAGCCTGACCGCAACCTACGAGCAGTACTTC. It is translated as CASLTATYEQYF.

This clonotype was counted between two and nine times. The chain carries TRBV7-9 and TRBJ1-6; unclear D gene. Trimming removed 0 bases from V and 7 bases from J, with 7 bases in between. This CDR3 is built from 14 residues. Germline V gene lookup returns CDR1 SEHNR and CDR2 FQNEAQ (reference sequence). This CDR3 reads CASSLAVRNSPLHF. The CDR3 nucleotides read TGTGCCAGCAGCTTAGCGGTACGGAATTCACCCCTCCACTTT.

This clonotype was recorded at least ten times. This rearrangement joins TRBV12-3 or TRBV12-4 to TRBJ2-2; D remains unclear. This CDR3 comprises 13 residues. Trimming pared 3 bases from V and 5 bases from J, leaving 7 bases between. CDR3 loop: CASSFYVTGELFF. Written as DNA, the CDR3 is TGTGCCAGCAGTTTCTACGTGACCGGGGAGCTGTTTTTT.

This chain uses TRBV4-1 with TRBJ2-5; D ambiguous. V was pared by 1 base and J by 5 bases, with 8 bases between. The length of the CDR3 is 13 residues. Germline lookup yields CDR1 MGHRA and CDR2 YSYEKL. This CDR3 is CASSQVYGETQYF. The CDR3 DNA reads TGCGCCAGCAGCCAAGTATATGGGGAGACCCAGTACTTC.

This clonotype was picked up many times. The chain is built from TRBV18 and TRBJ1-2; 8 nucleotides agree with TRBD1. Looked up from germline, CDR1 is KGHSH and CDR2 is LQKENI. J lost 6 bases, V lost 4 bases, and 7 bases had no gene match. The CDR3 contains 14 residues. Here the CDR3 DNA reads TGTGCCAGCTCACGTCCAGGGGGCTCCCATGGCTACACCTTC. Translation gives CASSRPGGSHGYTF.

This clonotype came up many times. The CDR3 here is CASSSGGSTDTQYF. CDR3 coding DNA: TGTGCCAGCAGCTCGGGGGGTAGCACAGATACGCAGTATTTT. The chain employs TRBV28 and TRBJ2-3, with 7 bases fitting TRBD2. The V segment lost 6 bases and the J segment 0 bases; nucleotides outside the gene matches: 3. Germline CDR1 MDHEN, CDR2 SYDVKM. The CDR3 runs to 14 residues.

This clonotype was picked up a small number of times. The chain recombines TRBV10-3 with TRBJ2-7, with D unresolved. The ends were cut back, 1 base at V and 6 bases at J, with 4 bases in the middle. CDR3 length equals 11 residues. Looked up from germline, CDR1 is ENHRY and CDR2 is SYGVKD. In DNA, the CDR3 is TGTGCCATCAGTGAGTTAGGCGAGCAGTACTTC. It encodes CAISELGEQYF.

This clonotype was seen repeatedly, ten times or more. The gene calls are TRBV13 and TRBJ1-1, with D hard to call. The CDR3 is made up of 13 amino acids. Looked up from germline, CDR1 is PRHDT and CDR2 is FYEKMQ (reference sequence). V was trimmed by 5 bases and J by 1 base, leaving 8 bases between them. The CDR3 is CASSTPQNTEAFF. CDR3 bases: TGTGCCAGCAGCACCCCCCAGAACACTGAAGCTTTCTTT.

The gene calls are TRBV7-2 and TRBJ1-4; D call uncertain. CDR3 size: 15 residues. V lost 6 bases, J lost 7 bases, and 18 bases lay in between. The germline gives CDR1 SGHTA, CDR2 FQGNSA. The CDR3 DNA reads TGTGCCAGCAGTCACTCAGACGAACGGATTGAAAAACTGTTTTTT. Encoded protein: CASSHSDERIEKLFF.

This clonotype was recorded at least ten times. CDR3 sequence: CASVGQGAPTGEQYF. In DNA form, the CDR3 reads TGTGCCAGCGTCGGACAGGGGGCACCAACTGGCGAGCAGTACTTC. The rearrangement joins TRBV28 to TRBJ2-7, with 11 positions matching TRBD1. Germline CDR1 and CDR2: MDHEN and SYDVKM. V dropped 8 bases and J dropped 6; count of bases not matched to a gene: 12. The CDR3 loop spans 15 amino acids.

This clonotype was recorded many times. The chain's CDR3 is CASSQDSNRGTQYF. In DNA, the CDR3 is TGTGCCAGCAGCCAGGACAGTAATAGGGGTACGCAGTATTTT. The chain joins TRBV7-6 to TRBJ2-3; a possible D gene is TRBD1 (6 bases). Trimming removed 5 bases from V and 8 bases from J, with 17 bases in between. CDR1 and CDR2 from the germline V gene are SGHVS and FNYEAQ. This CDR3 contains 14 residues.

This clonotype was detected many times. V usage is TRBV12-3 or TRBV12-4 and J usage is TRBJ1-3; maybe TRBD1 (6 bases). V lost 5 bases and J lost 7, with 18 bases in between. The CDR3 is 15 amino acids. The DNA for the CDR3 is TGTGCCAGCAGTCCCAGGACAGCCGAGCGGAACACCATATATTTT. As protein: CASSPRTAERNTIYF.

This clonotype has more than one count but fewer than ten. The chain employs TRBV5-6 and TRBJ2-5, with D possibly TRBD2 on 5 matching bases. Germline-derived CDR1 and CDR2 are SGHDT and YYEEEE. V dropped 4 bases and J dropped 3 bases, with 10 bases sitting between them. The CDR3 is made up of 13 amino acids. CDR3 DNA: TGTGCCAGCAGCCCGCGGGCAGAAGAGACCCAGTACTTC. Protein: CASSPRAEETQYF. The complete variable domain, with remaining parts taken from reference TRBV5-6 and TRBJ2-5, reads DAGVTQSPTHLIKTRGQQVTLRCSPKSGHDTVSWYQQALGQGPQFIFQYYEEEERQRGNFPDRFSGHQFPNYSSELNVNALLLGDSALYLCASSPRAEETQYFGPGTRLLVL.

The CDR3 sequence is CASSQDKGNEQFF. The CDR3 DNA reads TGTGCCAGCAGCCAAGATAAAGGCAATGAGCAGTTCTTC. This sequence joins TRBV4-2 and TRBJ2-1; the D is unclear. Trimming left V 0 bases short and J 6 bases short, with 6 bases between. The germline CDR1 and CDR2 sequences are LGHNA and YNFKEQ. The CDR3 is 13 residues long.

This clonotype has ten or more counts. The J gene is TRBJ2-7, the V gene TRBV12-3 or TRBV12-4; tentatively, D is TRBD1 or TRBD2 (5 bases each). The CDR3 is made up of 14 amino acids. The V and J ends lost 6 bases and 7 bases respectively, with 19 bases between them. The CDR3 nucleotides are TGTGCCAGCAGCCCAACTAGAAGGGGAGTTGAGCAGTACTTC. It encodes CASSPTRRGVEQYF.

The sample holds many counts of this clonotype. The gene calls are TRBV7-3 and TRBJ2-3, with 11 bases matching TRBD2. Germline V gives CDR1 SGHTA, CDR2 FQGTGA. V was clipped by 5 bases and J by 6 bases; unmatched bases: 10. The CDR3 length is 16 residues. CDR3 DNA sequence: TGTGCCAGCAGCCCCTCCCGACTAGCGGGAATGGATACGCAGTATTTT. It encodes CASSPSRLAGMDTQYF.

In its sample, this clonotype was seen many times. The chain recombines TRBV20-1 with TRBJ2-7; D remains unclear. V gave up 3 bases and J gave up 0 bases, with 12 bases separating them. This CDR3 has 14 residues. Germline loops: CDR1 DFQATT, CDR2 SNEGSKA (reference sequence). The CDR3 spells CSARGGVGSYEQYF. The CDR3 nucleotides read TGCAGTGCTAGGGGCGGAGTAGGCTCCTACGAGCAGTACTTC.

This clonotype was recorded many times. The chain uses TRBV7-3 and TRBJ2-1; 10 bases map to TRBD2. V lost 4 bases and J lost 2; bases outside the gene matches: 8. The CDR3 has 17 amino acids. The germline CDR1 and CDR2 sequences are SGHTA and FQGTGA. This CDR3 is CASSSGTSETPYNEQFF. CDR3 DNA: TGTGCCAGCAGCTCCGGGACTAGCGAGACCCCCTACAATGAGCAGTTCTTC.

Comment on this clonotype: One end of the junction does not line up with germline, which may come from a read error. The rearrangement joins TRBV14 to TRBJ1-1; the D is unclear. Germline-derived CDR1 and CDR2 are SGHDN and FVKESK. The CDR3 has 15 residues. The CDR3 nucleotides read TGTGCCACCAGCCCAAAACGAGGAAGGATCACTGAAGCTTTCTTT. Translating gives CATSPKRGRITEAFF.

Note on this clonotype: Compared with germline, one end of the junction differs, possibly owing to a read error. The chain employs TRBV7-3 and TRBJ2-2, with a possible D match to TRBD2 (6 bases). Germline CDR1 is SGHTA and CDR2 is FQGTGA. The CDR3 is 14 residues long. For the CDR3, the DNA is TGTGCCAGCAGCTTAGGCCTCAACACCGGGGGGCTGTTTTTT. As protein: CASSLGLNTGGLFF.